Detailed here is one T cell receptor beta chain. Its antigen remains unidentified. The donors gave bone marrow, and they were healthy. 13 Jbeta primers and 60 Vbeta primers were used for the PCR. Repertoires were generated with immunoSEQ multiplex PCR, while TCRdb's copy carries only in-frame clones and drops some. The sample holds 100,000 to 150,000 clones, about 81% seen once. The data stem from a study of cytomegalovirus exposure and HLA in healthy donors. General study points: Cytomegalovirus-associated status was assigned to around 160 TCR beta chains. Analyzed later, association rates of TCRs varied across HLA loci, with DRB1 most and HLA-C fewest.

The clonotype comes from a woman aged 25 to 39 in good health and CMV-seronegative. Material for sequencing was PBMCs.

The CDR3, as DNA: TGTGCCAGCAGCAAGACAGGGGGCTGGACTGAAGCTTTCTTT. Translating gives CASSKTGGWTEAFF. The rearrangement links TRBV7-9 to TRBJ1-1; the match to TRBD1 covers 10 bases. The V segment lost 5 bases and the J segment 5 bases; nucleotides outside the gene matches: 5. The CDR3 contains 14 residues. Germline CDR1 is SEHNR and CDR2 is FQNEAQ (reference sequence).